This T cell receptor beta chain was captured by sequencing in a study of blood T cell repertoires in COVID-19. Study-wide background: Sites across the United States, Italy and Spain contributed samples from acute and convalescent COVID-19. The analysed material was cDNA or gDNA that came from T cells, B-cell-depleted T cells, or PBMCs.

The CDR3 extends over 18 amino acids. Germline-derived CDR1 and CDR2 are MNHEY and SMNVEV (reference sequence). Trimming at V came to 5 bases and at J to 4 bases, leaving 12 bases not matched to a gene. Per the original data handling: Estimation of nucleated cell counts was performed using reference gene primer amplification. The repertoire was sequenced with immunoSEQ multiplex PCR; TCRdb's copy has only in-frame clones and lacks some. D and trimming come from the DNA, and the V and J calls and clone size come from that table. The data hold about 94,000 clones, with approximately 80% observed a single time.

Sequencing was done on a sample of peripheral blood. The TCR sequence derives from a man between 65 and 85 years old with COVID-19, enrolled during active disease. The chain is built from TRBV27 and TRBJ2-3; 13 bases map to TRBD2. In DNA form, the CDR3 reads TGTGCCAGCAGTATCATATTCGGACTAGCGGGAGTTCCAGATACGCAGTATTTT. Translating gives CASSIIFGLAGVPDTQYF.